Listed here are 8 T cell receptor beta chains from one sample, sequenced in a study of vaccination effects on CD4 cells after COVID-19. Their antigen targets remain unknown. Repertoires were generated with immunoSEQ multiplex PCR, while TCRdb's copy carries only in-frame clones and drops some. Among 30,000 to 45,000 clones, around 68% were seen once, and the ten largest hold approximately 22%. Antigen-specific CD4+ T cells were first expanded with viral peptide pools by the ViraFEST assay and only then sequenced. Investigators separated out CD4+ T cells once around eleven days of culture had passed. Testing of the vaccine recipients showed negative nucleocapsid antibodies and no prior SARS-CoV-2 infection. The sequencing used CD4+ T cells from PBMCs cultured with SARS-CoV-2 spike peptides, collected before COVID-19 vaccination. The receptors were sampled from a human donor who received a COVID-19 vaccine.

This chain links TRBV6-4 with TRBJ1-1; 9 nucleotides align to TRBD1. Germline assignment: CDR1 MRHNA and CDR2 SNTAGT. Trimming removed 6 bases from V and 7 bases from J; junction bases left unmatched: 12. CDR3 size: 15 residues. The DNA for the CDR3 is TGTGCCAGCAGAGAATCCGGGACAGGGTCGGGTGAAGCTTTCTTT. Translation: CASRESGTGSGEAFF.

This clone was seen a few times. J is TRBJ2-7 and V is TRBV12-5, with D perhaps given as TRBD1 or TRBD2 (5 bases each). Trimming left V 9 bases short and J 5 bases short, with 20 bases between. The CDR3 sequence is 14 residues long. Germline CDR1 reads LGHNT; CDR2 reads FRNRAP. CDR3 sequence (DNA): TGTGCTAGCGGGATAGGGACGACCTTGGACGAGCAGTACTTC. Amino acids: CASGIGTTLDEQYF. Variable domain in full (rest from reference TRBV12-5 and TRBJ2-7): DARVTQTPRHKVTEMGQEVTMRCQPILGHNTVFWYRQTMMQGLELLAYFRNRAPLDDSGMPKDRFSAEMPDATLATLKIQPSEPRDSAVYFCASGIGTTLDEQYFGPGTRLTVT.

The gene calls are TRBV6-2 or TRBV6-3 and TRBJ1-1; D is ambiguous. The V end was cut by 3 bases, the J end by 0 bases, with 8 bases between. Germline V gene data show CDR1 as MNHEY and CDR2 as SVGEGT. The CDR3 totals 14 residues. The CDR3 loop reads CASSYGILNTEAFF. As DNA, the CDR3 is TGTGCCAGCAGTTATGGGATCCTGAACACTGAAGCTTTCTTT.

This clone came up once. The CDR3 sequence: CATNGDRPISGANVLTF. The CDR3 DNA reads TGTGCCACCAACGGGGACAGGCCAATCTCTGGGGCCAACGTCCTGACTTTC. This chain connects TRBV15 to TRBJ2-6; TRBD1 matches 8 bases. The germline V gene has CDR1 LNHNV and CDR2 YYDKDF (reference sequence). The length of the CDR3 is 17 residues. V gave up 7 bases and J gave up 0 bases; unmatched junction bases: 8.

CDR3 in DNA: TGTGCCAGCAGCCCCATAGCGGGCTACCCCTGGGGAACCGGGGAGCTGTTTTTT. Protein: CASSPIAGYPWGTGELFF. The chain couples TRBV7-3 to TRBJ2-2; TRBD2 aligns across 7 bases. V was pared by 5 bases and J by 5 bases, with 17 bases of the junction left unmatched. Germline CDR1 is SGHTA and CDR2 is FQGTGA. CDR3 length equals 18 residues.

The genes are TRBV24-1 and TRBJ1-5; TRBD1 is a possible D gene (5 bases). Germline lookup yields CDR1 KGHDR and CDR2 SFDVKD. There are 13 residues in the CDR3. The V and J ends lost 9 bases and 3 bases respectively, with 11 bases between them. CDR3 protein: CATGGTVNQPQHF. DNA for the CDR3: TGTGCCACCGGAGGGACGGTCAATCAGCCCCAGCATTTT.

The chain joins TRBV12-3 or TRBV12-4 to TRBJ2-2, with D perhaps TRBD1 (5 bases). CDR3 length: 13 residues. Trimming removed 5 bases at V and 3 bases at J, with 7 bases between. The CDR3 is CASSQGDTGELFF. The CDR3 region has the DNA TGTGCCAGCAGTCAGGGTGACACCGGGGAGCTGTTTTTT.

V and J are TRBV5-1 and TRBJ1-2; D unresolved. Germline lookup yields CDR1 SGHRS and CDR2 YFSETQ. V was clipped by 0 bases and J by 4 bases, with 13 bases between them. The CDR3 length is 15 residues. CDR3 loop: CASSLGRLGGYGYTF. The CDR3 DNA is TGCGCCAGCAGCTTGGGAAGGCTAGGAGGCTATGGCTACACCTTC.